This T cell receptor (beta chain) emerged from a study of identical twins. This clonotype was observed a few times. Its antigen is unidentified. The junction and the germline gene differ at one end; a read error may be behind it. Study-wide findings and caveats: Conclusions came from cross-sectional statistical analysis, not from following the same donors. Zero-insertion results could be subject to partial confounding by invariant MAIT and iNKT cells.

TCRdb recomputed calls from the 5' RACE reads with MiXCR, one row per CDR3 protein. This table has some 500,000 distinct CDR3 sequences, less than 25% appearing once. Germline loops: CDR1 SEHNR, CDR2 FQNEAQ (reference sequence). The CDR3 is made up of 12 amino acids. The same data also contributed to another study, on T cells expressing NK-cell markers. As that report states: The authors sequenced eight donors, of whom seven were HCMV-seropositive and one was seronegative. Four donors showed these clonotypes also leading the CD3+CD56-NKG2C+ fraction.

The chain links TRBV7-9 to TRBJ2-2; no clear D gene. The sequence was collected from a woman under 30 in good health. Sequencing was done on a sample of CD4+ T cells sorted from blood. The CDR3 DNA reads as TGTGCCAGCAGTCAGAACGCCGGGGAGCTGTTTTTT. Translating it yields CASSQNAGELFF.